The 7 T cell receptor beta chains below all came from one sample that was sequenced in a study of shared clonotypes between healthy human individuals. Clones were read by immunoSEQ multiplex PCR, and TCRdb kept only the in-frame ones, dropping some. The sample has approximately 650,000 clones; just under 97% are singletons. CD45RO-negative CD8 cells positively selected for CCR7 made up the naive population, which excluded terminally differentiated effector memory CD45RA+ cells. The sequencing sample was made of naive CD8+ T cells sorted from blood. The receptors here all came from a woman aged 25 to 39 in good health.

This chain uses TRBV27 with TRBJ2-2; possibly TRBD2 for D (6 bases). This CDR3 contains 15 residues. V was pared by 7 bases and J by 0 bases, with 12 bases between. From germline, CDR1 is MNHEY and CDR2 SMNVEV (reference sequence). The CDR3 spells CASTITGANTGELFF. The CDR3 region has the DNA TGTGCCAGCACCATCACGGGAGCGAACACCGGGGAGCTGTTTTTT.

The sample holds one count of this clone. The V call is TRBV11-2, the J call TRBJ1-1; D may be TRBD1 (5 bases). The CDR3 contains 12 residues. Trimming left V 1 base short and J 8 bases short, with 8 bases between. Germline assignment: CDR1 SGHAT and CDR2 FQNNGV. This CDR3 reads CASSLVRTEAFF. The CDR3 coding sequence is TGTGCCAGCAGCTTAGTTAGGACAGAAGCTTTCTTT.

This chain joins TRBV5-1 and TRBJ2-5; D is perhaps TRBD1 (7 bases). The DNA end lines up better with TRBJ2-7; the J call may be wrong. Germline V gene sequence: CDR1 SGHRS, CDR2 YFSETQ. The CDR3 is made up of 12 amino acids. CDR3 sequence reads: CASRAGGGEQYF. DNA of the CDR3: TGCGCCAGCAGAGCAGGGGGAGGCGAGCAGTACTTC.

As DNA, the CDR3 is TGTGCCAGCAGGAATGGGATCACTGAAGCTTTCTTT. Translating it yields CASRNGITEAFF. The chain links TRBV27 to TRBJ1-1; D gene unclear. The CDR3 length is 12 residues. Germline loops: CDR1 MNHEY, CDR2 SMNVEV (reference sequence). V was shortened by 6 bases and J by 4 bases, with 9 bases between the two germline ends.

CDR3 protein: CASSQSEGQGSYEQYF. Here the CDR3 DNA reads TGCGCCAGCAGTCAATCTGAGGGACAGGGCTCCTACGAGCAGTACTTC. The rearrangement links TRBV23-1 to TRBJ2-7; 9 bases align to TRBD1. TRBV23-1 is an ORF for which the function is uncertain. This CDR3 spans 16 amino acids. Trimming took 0 bases from V and 0 from J; bases not matched to a gene: 3.

The chain couples TRBV5-6 to TRBJ2-1; 12 positions match TRBD2. This CDR3 spans 14 amino acids. The germline gives CDR1 SGHDT, CDR2 YYEEEE. J gave up 12 bases and V 0 bases, and 4 bases lay outside the gene matches. CDR3 protein: CASSLASGRARQFF. The CDR3 nucleotides are TGTGCCAGCAGCTTGGCTAGCGGGAGGGCCAGGCAGTTCTTC.

The chain has TRBV28 and TRBJ2-1; tentative D call: TRBD2 (6 bases). This CDR3 contains 16 residues. Germline CDR1 is MDHEN and CDR2 is SYDVKM. V lost 6 bases and J lost 0, with 15 bases in between. CDR3 loop: CASSLLAALSYNEQFF. For the CDR3, the DNA is TGTGCCAGCAGCCTACTAGCTGCCCTCTCCTACAATGAGCAGTTCTTC.